This T cell receptor (beta chain) was found in a study of blood T cell repertoires in COVID-19. Whole-study context: COVID-19 samples, acute and convalescent, were from the United States, Italy and Spain. In each case, the material was cDNA or gDNA derived from T cells, B-cell-depleted T cells, or PBMCs.

Original analysis: Reference gene primer amplification gave estimated nucleated cell counts. Clones were read by immunoSEQ multiplex PCR, and TCRdb kept only the in-frame ones, dropping some. V, J and clone size derive from that table, while D and trimming were established from the DNA sequence. Here the sample spans roughly 120,000 clones, more than 75% being singletons. This clonotype was sampled from a man between 60 and 75 years old with acute or convalescent COVID-19. Specimen: peripheral blood.

CDR3 sequence reads: CASSPRDSFTDTQYF. CDR3 DNA sequence: TGTGCCAGCAGCCCCCGGGACAGTTTCACAGATACGCAGTATTTT. The chain is built from TRBV7-9 and TRBJ2-3, with TRBD1 identical over 7 bases. This CDR3 spans 15 amino acids. Germline CDR1 reads SEHNR; CDR2 reads FQNEAQ (reference sequence). Unmatched junction bases numbered 7, after V lost 5 bases and J lost 2 bases.